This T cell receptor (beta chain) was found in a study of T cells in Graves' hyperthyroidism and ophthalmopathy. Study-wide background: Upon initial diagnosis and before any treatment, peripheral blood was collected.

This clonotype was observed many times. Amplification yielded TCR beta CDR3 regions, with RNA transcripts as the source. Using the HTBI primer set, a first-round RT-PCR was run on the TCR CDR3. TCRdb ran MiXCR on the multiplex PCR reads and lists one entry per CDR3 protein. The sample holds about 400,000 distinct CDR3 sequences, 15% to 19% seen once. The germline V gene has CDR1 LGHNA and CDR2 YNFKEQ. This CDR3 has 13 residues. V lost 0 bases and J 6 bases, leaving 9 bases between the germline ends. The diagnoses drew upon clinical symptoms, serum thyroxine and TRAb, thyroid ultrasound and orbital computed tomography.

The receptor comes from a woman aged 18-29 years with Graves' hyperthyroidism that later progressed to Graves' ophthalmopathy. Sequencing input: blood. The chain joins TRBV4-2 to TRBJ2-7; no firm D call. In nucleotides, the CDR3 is TGTGCCAGCAGCCAAGAATGGGGTAGCGAGCAGTACTTC. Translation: CASSQEWGSEQYF.